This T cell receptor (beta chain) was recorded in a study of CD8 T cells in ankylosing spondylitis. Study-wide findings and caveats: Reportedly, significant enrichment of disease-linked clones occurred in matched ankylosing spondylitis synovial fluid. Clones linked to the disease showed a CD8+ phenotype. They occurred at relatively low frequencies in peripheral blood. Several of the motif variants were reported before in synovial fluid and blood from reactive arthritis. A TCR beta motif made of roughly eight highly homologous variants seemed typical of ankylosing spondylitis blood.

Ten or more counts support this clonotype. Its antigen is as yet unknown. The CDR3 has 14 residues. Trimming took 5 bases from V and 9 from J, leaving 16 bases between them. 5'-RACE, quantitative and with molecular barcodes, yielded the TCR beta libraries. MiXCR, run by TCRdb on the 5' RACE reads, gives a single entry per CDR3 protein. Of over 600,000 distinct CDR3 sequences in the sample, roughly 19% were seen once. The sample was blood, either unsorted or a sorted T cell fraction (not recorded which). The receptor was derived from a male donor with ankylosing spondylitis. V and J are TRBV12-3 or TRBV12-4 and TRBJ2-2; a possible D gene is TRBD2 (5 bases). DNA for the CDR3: TGTGCCAGCAGTACGATGGACTTTTACCGGGAGCTGTTTTTT. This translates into CASSTMDFYRELFF.